Listed below are T cell receptor beta chains from one sample, sequenced in a study of blood T cells in healthy people across ages. Each CDR3 protein gets one entry after TCRdb re-called the 5' RACE reads with MiXCR. The data contain about 1.6 million distinct CDR3 sequences, roughly 32% of them singletons. Material: blood. The receptor set was obtained from a woman younger than 45 in good health. Both conserved end residues are part of each CDR3. Fields, in order: D gene, J gene, V gene, clone size, CDR3 length, CDR3 protein, CDR3 DNA. D genes are given only for firm matches. Only some rows state a clone size, as once, few, many or a class for expanded clones.

NA TRBJ2-3 TRBV7-3 few 16 CASSLYPRSSTDTQYF TGTGCCAGCAGCTTATACCCCCGCTCTAGCACAGATACGCAGTATTTT
NA TRBJ2-3 TRBV3-1 NA 16 CASSQASGRVTDTQYF NA
NA TRBJ1-1 TRBV9 few 13 CASSVSELTEAFF TGTGCCAGCAGCGTAAGTGAGTTAACTGAAGCTTTCTTT
NA TRBJ1-5 TRBV3-1 NA 16 CASSRGADSFNQPQHF TGTGCCAGCAGCCGAGGTGCGGACAGTTTCAATCAGCCCCAGCATTTT
NA TRBJ2-7 TRBV29-1 many 15 CSVEGMTDNSYEQYF TGCAGCGTTGAAGGAATGACAGACAACTCCTACGAGCAGTACTTC
NA TRBJ1-6 TRBV20-1 NA 16 CSASDSGTNFGSPLHF TGCAGTGCTTCAGACTCCGGGACAAATTTTGGTTCACCCCTCCACTTT
NA TRBJ2-5 TRBV30 NA 13 CAWTRQVQETQYF TGTGCCTGGACCCGACAGGTCCAAGAGACCCAGTACTTC
TRBD1 TRBJ2-1 TRBV20-1 once 16 CSARGADRGIDNEQFF TGCAGTGCTAGAGGGGCGGACAGGGGGATTGACAATGAGCAGTTCTTC
TRBD2 TRBJ2-3 TRBV11-2 NA 15 CASSPPGTSGATHYF TGTGCCAGCAGCCCCCCAGGGACTAGCGGGGCTACGCACTATTTT
TRBD1 TRBJ2-5 TRBV4-2 few 16 CASSQDYGTGEETQYF TGTGCCAGCAGCCAAGATTACGGGACAGGGGAGGAGACCCAGTACTTC
NA TRBJ1-1 TRBV10-3 NA 14 CAIRGDTPNTEAFF TGTGCCATCAGGGGGGACACCCCGAACACTGAAGCTTTCTTT
NA TRBJ2-5 TRBV29-1 many 16 CSVEDRQDPYQETQYF TGCAGCGTTGAAGATCGGCAGGACCCGTACCAAGAGACCCAGTACTTC